This T cell receptor (beta chain) was captured by sequencing in a study of T cells after yellow fever vaccination. Study observations and caveats: The appearance of a small share of clonotypes in both CD4 and CD8 compartments was observed.

Making TCR cDNA involved 5'RACE template switching, which added UMIs and a universal primer site. TCRdb reprocessed the 5' RACE reads via MiXCR and lists one record per CDR3 protein. The repertoire holds under 600,000 distinct CDR3 sequences, around an eighth seen once, with roughly an eighth in the top ten. Worth noting for this clonotype: Its specificity is not known.

Sequencing was performed on PBMCs, taken on the day of the yellow fever booster vaccination. The TCR originated in a man aged 30 to 39 who received the YFV17D yellow fever vaccine.

The CDR3 protein is CASSQDGSGNEAKNIQYF. CDR3 bases: TGTGCCAGCAGCCAAGACGGATCCGGGAATGAGGCCAAAAACATTCAGTACTTC. The V call is TRBV3-1, the J call TRBJ2-4; tentatively, D is TRBD2 (5 bases). Germline V gives CDR1 LGHDT, CDR2 YNNKEL (reference sequence). The CDR3 spans 18 residues. Trimming left V 0 bases short and J 1 base short, with 16 bases between.